The 21 T cell receptor beta chains listed next were all sequenced from one sample in a study of blood T cell repertoires in COVID-19. Data came from immunoSEQ multiplex PCR; TCRdb stores just in-frame clones and leaves some out. The sample has under 250,000 clones; roughly 86% are singletons. The sample taken for sequencing was peripheral blood. These receptors all come from a man aged 50 to 59 with acute or convalescent COVID-19.

The CDR3 is CASSVIGGNSYNEQFF. CDR3 DNA: TGTGCCAGCAGCGTAATTGGGGGGAACTCCTACAATGAGCAGTTCTTC. V is TRBV9 and J is TRBJ2-1; D is perhaps TRBD2 (6 bases). From germline, CDR1 is SGDLS and CDR2 YYNGEE. CDR3 length: 16 amino acids. Trimming cost V 1 base and J 0 bases, with 11 bases left between them.

In its sample, this clone was seen a few times. This chain links TRBV5-8 with TRBJ1-2, with D possibly TRBD1 on 5 matching bases. Per the germline V gene, CDR1 is SGHTS and CDR2 is YDEGEE. CDR3 size: 20 residues. Trimming shortened V by 4 bases and J by 4 bases, and 32 bases separated the two germline ends. As DNA, the CDR3 is TGTGCCAGCAGCCTTGTAGGGACCCTATCATGGGGAGGAGGTCGCTATGGCTACACCTTC. This codes for CASSLVGTLSWGGGRYGYTF.

J is TRBJ1-1 and V is TRBV19; no definite D call. CDR1 LNHDA and CDR2 SQIVND come from the germline V gene (reference sequence). V was cut by 3 bases and J by 2 bases, with 10 bases left in between. CDR3 length: 14 amino acids. The CDR3 DNA is TGTGCCAGTAGTATTTCTAGGATAAACACTGAAGCTTTCTTT. Translation gives CASSISRINTEAFF.

This rearrangement joins TRBV7-3 to TRBJ1-1; TRBD1 matches 7 bases. The CDR3 totals 18 residues. In germline, CDR1 is SGHTA, CDR2 FQGTGA. V shed 5 bases, J shed 1 base, and the junction held 16 bases outside the gene matches. CDR3 sequence reads: CASSPQGTVGWTNTEAFF. CDR3 nucleotides: TGTGCCAGCAGCCCGCAGGGGACAGTTGGGTGGACGAACACTGAAGCTTTCTTT.

Comment on this clone: The sample holds other DNA sequences that translate to the same CDR3. This rearrangement joins TRBV14 to TRBJ2-1; TRBD2 matches 12 bases. The trim removed 3 bases at V and 5 bases at J, leaving 2 bases unmatched. Germline loops: CDR1 SGHDN, CDR2 FVKESK. The CDR3 extends over 15 amino acids. The chain's CDR3 is CASSQTSGSDNEQFF. DNA for the CDR3: TGTGCCAGCAGCCAGACTAGCGGGAGCGACAATGAGCAGTTCTTC. The entire variable domain, with the rest obtained from reference TRBV14 and TRBJ2-1, is as follows: EAGVTQFPSHSVIEKGQTVTLRCDPISGHDNLYWYRRVMGKEIKFLLHFVKESKQDESGMPNNRFLAERTGGTYSTLKVQPAELEDSGVYFCASSQTSGSDNEQFFGPGTRLTVL.

This CDR3 reads CASSRRAGVSTNEKLFF. Written as DNA, the CDR3 is TGTGCCAGCAGCCGAAGAGCAGGGGTTTCAACTAATGAAAAACTGTTTTTT. The rearrangement uses TRBV9 and TRBJ1-4, with TRBD1 as a possible D gene (6 bases). Trimming shortened V by 4 bases and J by 0 bases, and 16 bases separated the two germline ends. Germline V gene data show CDR1 as SGDLS and CDR2 as YYNGEE. This CDR3 is built from 17 residues.

The chain couples TRBV6-5 to TRBJ1-6, with no clear D. Germline V CDR1 and CDR2: MNHEY, SVGAGI. V was trimmed by 3 bases and J by 11 bases, leaving 17 bases between them. The CDR3 covers 15 residues. CDR3 region: CASSYSSPSSAPLHF. The CDR3 DNA reads as TGTGCCAGCAGTTATTCTTCACCCTCTAGCGCACCCCTCCACTTT.

The genes are TRBV7-2 and TRBJ1-5; D remains unclear. Germline V gene data show CDR1 as SGHTA and CDR2 as FQGNSA. The CDR3 totals 15 residues. Trimming stripped 4 bases from V and 6 bases from J, with 16 bases between. The CDR3 DNA follows: TGTGCCAGCAGCTCCTCTAGGGCAGGAGGTCAGCCCCAGCATTTT. Amino acid sequence: CASSSSRAGGQPQHF.

The V and J genes are TRBV4-1 and TRBJ2-5; D gene ambiguous. Germline values: CDR1 MGHRA, CDR2 YSYEKL. CDR3 length: 14 amino acids. The germline V and J ends were trimmed by 2 bases and 1 base, with 8 bases remaining between them. The DNA of the CDR3 is TGCGCCAGCAGCCAAAAGAGGTTCCAAGAGACCCAGTACTTC. It specifies CASSQKRFQETQYF.

The gene calls are TRBV28 and TRBJ2-1, with TRBD2 matching over 12 bases. The junction had 6 bases not matched to a gene; V was cut back by 2 bases and J by 7 bases. CDR3 length equals 16 residues. From germline, CDR1 is MDHEN and CDR2 SYDVKM. The CDR3 reads CASSLPLAGGGNEQFF. The CDR3 region has the DNA TGTGCCAGCAGTTTACCTCTAGCGGGAGGGGGGAATGAGCAGTTCTTC. The full variable domain, its missing parts supplied by reference TRBV28 and TRBJ2-1, is DVKVTQSSRYLVKRTGEKVFLECVQDMDHENMFWYRQDPGLGLRLIYFSYDVKMKEKGDIPEGYSVSREKKERFSLILESASTNQTSMYLCASSLPLAGGGNEQFFGPGTRLTVL.

The chain combines TRBV12-3 or TRBV12-4 with TRBJ1-1; 8 positions agree with TRBD1. CDR3 length: 12 amino acids. The junction had 5 bases not matched to a gene; V was cut back by 5 bases and J by 9 bases. The CDR3 DNA is TGTGCCAGCAGTCTCGGACAGGGTAAAGCTTTCTTT. Its protein is CASSLGQGKAFF.

This rearrangement joins TRBV6-5 to TRBJ2-1; 10 nucleotides line up with TRBD1. Germline V gives CDR1 MNHEY, CDR2 SVGAGI. Trimming removed 6 bases from V and 7 bases from J; junction bases left unmatched: 9. There are 15 residues in the CDR3. CDR3 loop: CASRFRDRGWNEQFF. The CDR3 DNA reads as TGTGCCAGCAGATTCCGGGACAGGGGATGGAATGAGCAGTTCTTC.

The chain recombines TRBV11-3 with TRBJ1-4, with unresolved D. V lost 5 bases to trimming and J lost 8 bases, with 9 bases between them. This CDR3 contains 12 residues. Germline V gene lookup returns CDR1 SGHNT and CDR2 YENEEA. CDR3 region: CASSPEGEKLFF. The CDR3 bases are TGTGCCAGCAGCCCGGAGGGCGAAAAACTGTTTTTT.

The table lists this clone with a count of one. V usage is TRBV6-5 and J usage is TRBJ1-5; D might be TRBD1 (6 bases). Germline CDR1 is MNHEY and CDR2 is SVGAGI. V lost 6 bases and J 5 bases, leaving 14 bases between the germline ends. The CDR3 spans 14 residues. The CDR3 region is CASREQGLDQPQHF. The CDR3 DNA reads as TGTGCCAGCAGAGAGCAGGGGCTAGATCAGCCCCAGCATTTT.

The chain has TRBV5-1 and TRBJ2-7; D is possibly TRBD1 (6 bases). Germline-derived CDR1 and CDR2 are SGHRS and YFSETQ. V gave up 0 bases and J gave up 4 bases, with 11 bases separating them. The CDR3 sequence is 14 residues long. CDR3 DNA: TGCGCCAGCAGCTTGGGACAGGCTACTTACGAGCAGTACTTC. It yields the protein CASSLGQATYEQYF.

J is TRBJ1-2 and V is TRBV12-3 or TRBV12-4; no firm D call. The CDR3 runs 12 residues. Between the trimmed V and J ends, which lost 1 base and 4 bases, there was a span of 4 bases. This CDR3 reads CASSLGVYGYTF. As DNA, the CDR3 is TGTGCCAGCAGTTTAGGAGTCTATGGCTACACCTTC.

Of note for this clone: Its ends do not fully match the called genes, so a read error is possible. DNA of the CDR3: TGTGCCAGCAGCTTAGGGGTTGGACCGGGACAGAGAGCCTTC. Protein sequence: CASSLGVGPGQRAF. The genes are TRBV11-2 and TRBJ1-2; 7 nucleotides align to TRBD1. The CDR3 totals 14 residues. Germline assignment: CDR1 SGHAT and CDR2 FQNNGV.

The chain employs TRBV5-1 and TRBJ1-6, with D possibly TRBD1 on 6 matching bases. The V gene lost 4 bases and the J gene lost 7 bases, with 15 bases spanning the gap. Germline lookup yields CDR1 SGHRS and CDR2 YFSETQ. The CDR3 length is 15 residues. For the CDR3, the DNA is TGCGCCAGCAGCGCCCTGCAGGGGTTCAATTCACCCCTCCACTTT. This gives the protein CASSALQGFNSPLHF.

This clone was picked up one time. This specimen includes other DNA sequences encoding the same CDR3. The chain is built from TRBV10-3 and TRBJ2-2; D is unclear. V lost 6 bases and J 6 bases, leaving 8 bases between the germline ends. Per the germline V gene, CDR1 is ENHRY and CDR2 is SYGVKD. This CDR3 spans 12 amino acids. CDR3 sequence: CAISGGAGELFF. CDR3 DNA sequence: TGTGCCATCAGCGGTGGAGCCGGGGAGCTGTTTTTT.

This clone was observed once. The chain recombines TRBV30 with TRBJ1-5; 7 nucleotides align to TRBD1. The CDR3 totals 13 residues. Germline CDR1 and CDR2: GTSNPN and SVGIG (reference sequence). Trimming removed 3 bases from V and 5 bases from J; junction bases left unmatched: 4. The CDR3 reads CAWSNRGDQPQHF. CDR3 coding DNA: TGTGCCTGGAGCAACAGGGGAGATCAGCCCCAGCATTTT.

In this sample, this clone turned up once. The chain uses TRBV5-1 and TRBJ2-3; maybe TRBD1 (5 bases). This CDR3 spans 15 amino acids. CDR1 is SGHRS, CDR2 YFSETQ, per germline. V lost 0 bases and J 1 base, leaving 9 bases between the germline ends. CDR3 in DNA: TGCGCCAGCAGCTTGGAGGGGTCGGGCACAGATACGCAGTATTTT. Its protein product is CASSLEGSGTDTQYF.